The TCR beta chain under discussion was sequenced for a study of OX40 agonist ivuxolimab in advanced cancers. Regarding the study in general: Ivuxolimab was an agonistic, fully human IgG2 monoclonal antibody directed against OX40 (CD134), a costimulatory receptor. Intravenous ivuxolimab was administered to patients every 2 weeks at six dose levels: 0.01, 0.1, 0.3, 1.5, 3 and 10 mg/kg. Of the approximately 50 patients in dose escalation, 19 had hepatocellular carcinoma, some 15 had melanoma, 9 had renal cell carcinoma and 9 had head and neck cancer. In the dose-escalation cohort, around four fifths of patients were male, and the mean age was 60 years with a range of about 20 to 90. Patients were allowed to have had prior anti-PD-1, anti-PD-L1 or anti-CTLA-4 therapy, and approximately 40% of the dose-escalation patients had previously received checkpoint inhibitors. Partial responses occurred in three dose-escalation patients: two with cutaneous melanoma and one with hepatocellular carcinoma. Peripheral TCRbeta sequencing aimed to test whether ivuxolimab altered TCR sequence diversity and caused clonal T-cell expansion. The paper covers the monotherapy dose-escalation part of the phase I ivuxolimab trial, which included N = 52 patients.

On the study overall, not on this receptor specifically: Partial responders in the 0.1-3.0 mg/kg groups had among the lowest normalized peripheral clonal expansion, especially among CD8+ T cells. Low levels of normalized T-cell clonal expansion were also seen in some nonresponding patients. After ivuxolimab, CD8+ T cells had more expanded clones than CD4+ T cells on average. Antigen specificity was not determined for the clonally expanded peripheral T cells. At doses of 0.1 to 3.0 mg/kg, clonal expansion of both CD4+ and CD8+ T cells in blood was seen between baseline and week 6.

Patients with a history of autoimmune disease or receiving systemic immunosuppression were excluded from the trial. Peripheral blood for TCR sequencing was collected from all dose cohorts at baseline, on cycle 4 day 1, and on cycle 7 day 1. The samples were drawn from a first-in-human, open-label, multicenter phase I dose-escalation trial of ivuxolimab. The trial enrolled adults with locally advanced or metastatic head and neck squamous cell, hepatocellular, melanoma or renal cell carcinoma. Before TCR sequencing, CD4+ T cells and CD8+ T cells from peripheral blood were sorted into separate populations. Genomic DNA was isolated from the sorted cells so that the TCRbeta CDR3 region could be sequenced. The immunoSEQ Assay was used for sequencing of TCRbeta CDR3 regions. Drawn from immuneACCESS, this table holds only the in-frame rearrangements with V and J called that TCRdb kept. Clones are partly lost; checked studies trace under half to an unresolved V gene and leave the rest unexplained. This sample comprises about 64,000 clones, about 85% of them detected only once. 3% of the sample rests with the top ten.

The CDR3 holds 14 amino acids from the cysteine to the phenylalanine. Just CDR3 DNA is preserved here, 42 bases in frame from base 1. The junction shows trimming of 5 bases on V and 0 bases on J, and the gene matches do not reach 3 bases of it. The germline V gene (reference sequence) provides CDR1 SGHNT and CDR2 YYREEE. About this clone: The antigen it recognizes is unknown. Base qualities are not at hand, and no much larger clone is one base apart.

The TCR sequence derives from an adult with an advanced solid tumor such as melanoma, head and neck, liver or kidney cancer. Recombination connected TRBV5-4 to TRBJ2-3; TRBD1 matches 7 bases in the middle. The specimen was CD4+ or CD8+ T cells sorted from blood, collected in a trial of the OX40 agonist ivuxolimab. The nucleotides are TGTGCCAGCAGAATGACAGGGAGCACAGATACGCAGTATTTT. Its protein reads: CASRMTGSTDTQYF.